These 8 T cell receptor beta chains came from one sample sequenced in a study of blood T cell repertoires in COVID-19. Clones were sequenced by immunoSEQ multiplex PCR, and TCRdb holds only the in-frame ones, with some missing. The data contain approximately 24,000 clones, 90% to 95% of them singletons. The sequenced sample consisted of peripheral blood. These receptor sequences come from a woman aged 45-59 years with active COVID-19.

The chain couples TRBV3-1 (or the pseudogene TRBV3-2) to TRBJ1-4; TRBD1 matches at 7 bases. The V gene end was trimmed by 2 bases and the J gene end by 7 bases; junction bases not matched to a gene: 4. Germline V gene data show CDR1 as LGHDT and CDR2 as YNNKEL (reference sequence). The CDR3 totals 14 residues. DNA for the CDR3: TGTGCCAGCAGCCAACCGGGACAGACTGAAAAACTGTTTTTT. Translation gives CASSQPGQTEKLFF.

Here the CDR3 reads CASSLGQGSETQYF. The CDR3 bases are TGTGCCAGCAGCTTAGGACAGGGGTCTGAGACCCAGTACTTC. The rearrangement links TRBV7-8 to TRBJ2-5, with 8 nucleotides matching TRBD1. CDR1 is SGHVS, CDR2 FQNEAQ, per germline. Trimming at V came to 1 base and at J to 5 bases, leaving 3 bases not matched to a gene. There are 14 residues in the CDR3.

The V and J genes are TRBV5-3 and TRBJ1-1, with TRBD1 identical over 7 bases. TRBV5-3 has ORF status, its function being uncertain. The CDR3 has 13 residues. V shed 0 bases, J shed 7 bases, and the junction held 3 bases outside the gene matches. The CDR3 DNA sequence: TGTGCCAGAAGCTTGGAAGCAGGGGGTGAAGCTTTCTTT. It codes for CARSLEAGGEAFF.

The chain uses TRBV4-1 and TRBJ2-5; unclear D gene. The CDR3 runs 15 residues. V was shortened by 0 bases and J by 5 bases, with 13 bases between the two germline ends. The germline gives CDR1 MGHRA, CDR2 YSYEKL. This CDR3 is CASSQDISSGETQYF. For the CDR3, the DNA is TGCGCCAGCAGCCAAGATATATCCTCGGGTGAGACCCAGTACTTC.

This clone was counted once. The rearrangement joins TRBV28 to TRBJ2-3, with 10 bases that match TRBD2. The CDR3 sequence is 16 residues long. The germline V gene has CDR1 MDHEN and CDR2 SYDVKM. J lost 2 bases, V lost 2 bases, and 4 bases had no gene match. CDR3 DNA: TGTGCCAGCAGTTTACAAGCGGGGGGGACCACAGATACGCAGTATTTT. Translation: CASSLQAGGTTDTQYF.

This clone was picked up one time. Other DNA sequences from this sample encode an identical CDR3 as well. This chain joins TRBV5-1 and TRBJ2-3; TRBD2 aligns across 8 bases. Germline V gives CDR1 SGHRS, CDR2 YFSETQ. The CDR3 consists of 14 residues. V was clipped by 4 bases and J by 1 base; unmatched bases: 2. CDR3 sequence: CASSPGLGTDTQYF. Written as DNA, the CDR3 is TGCGCCAGCAGCCCGGGACTAGGCACAGATACGCAGTATTTT.

This clone was recorded only once. CDR3 sequence reads: CASSDSFRGQPQHF. The CDR3 DNA reads TGTGCCAGCAGCGATAGTTTCAGGGGACAGCCCCAGCATTTT. V is TRBV6-5 and J is TRBJ1-5; D perhaps matches TRBD1 (6 bases). The CDR3 runs 14 residues. Trimming left V 6 bases short and J 7 bases short, with 16 bases between. Germline V gene data show CDR1 as MNHEY and CDR2 as SVGAGI.

V gene TRBV6-5 combines with J gene TRBJ2-5, with 8 bases matching TRBD2. Germline CDR1 reads MNHEY; CDR2 reads SVGAGI. The V and J ends lost 2 bases and 2 bases, in that order; junction bases with no gene match: 4. CDR3 length: 15 amino acids. CDR3 in DNA: TGTGCCAGCAGTTACCGGGGGGGGCGGCAAGAGACCCAGTACTTC. This codes for CASSYRGGRQETQYF.